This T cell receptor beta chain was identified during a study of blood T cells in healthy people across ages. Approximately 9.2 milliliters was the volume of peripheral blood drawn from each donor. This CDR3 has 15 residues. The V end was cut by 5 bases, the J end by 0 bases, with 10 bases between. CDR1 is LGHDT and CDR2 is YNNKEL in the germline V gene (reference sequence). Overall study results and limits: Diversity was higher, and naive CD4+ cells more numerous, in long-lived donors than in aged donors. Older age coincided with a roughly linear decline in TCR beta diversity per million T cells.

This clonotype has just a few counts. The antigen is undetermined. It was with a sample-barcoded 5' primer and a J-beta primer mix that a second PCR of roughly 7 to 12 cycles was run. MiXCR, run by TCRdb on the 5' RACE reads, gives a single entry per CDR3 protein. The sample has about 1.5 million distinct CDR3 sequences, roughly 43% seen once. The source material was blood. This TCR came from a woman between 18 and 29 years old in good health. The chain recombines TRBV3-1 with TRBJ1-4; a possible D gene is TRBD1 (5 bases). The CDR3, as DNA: TGTGCCAGCAGCGACCGACAGCCAACTAATGAAAAACTGTTTTTT. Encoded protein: CASSDRQPTNEKLFF. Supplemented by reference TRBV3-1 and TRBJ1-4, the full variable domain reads DTAVSQTPKYLVTQMGNDKSIKCEQNLGHDTMYWYKQDSKKFLKIMFSYNNKELIINETVPNRFSPKSPDKAHLNLHINSLELGDSAVYFCASSDRQPTNEKLFFGSGTQLSVL.